A single sample gave rise to the 16 T cell receptor beta chains below, sequenced in a study of TIL therapy for anti-PD-1-resistant metastatic lung cancer. The libraries were made with immunoSEQ v3. Produced via immunoSEQ multiplex PCR; TCRdb's table is partial and in-frame only. The top ten hold 2% to 3% of the sample, which has 57,000 or so clones, roughly 84% seen once. Specified time point: pre-treatment sample, taken before nivolumab and TIL therapy. Sequencing was performed on blood, taken at baseline. The receptor set was obtained from a person between 30 and 80 years old with non-small cell lung cancer.

The sample holds a few counts of this clone. The gene calls are TRBV4-2 and TRBJ2-7; 8 nucleotides line up with TRBD1. The CDR3 spans 14 residues. Germline assignment: CDR1 LGHNA and CDR2 YNFKEQ. Trimming at V came to 4 bases and at J to 2 bases, leaving 4 bases not matched to a gene. The CDR3 DNA is TGTGCCAGCAGCCCACGACAGGGGACCTACGAGCAGTACTTC. It codes for CASSPRQGTYEQYF.

CDR3 in DNA: TGTGCCAGTAGTATTCAAGGGATCTCCAATCAGCCCCAGCATTTT. Translated, it gives CASSIQGISNQPQHF. The V call is TRBV19, the J call TRBJ1-5; unclear D gene. Germline lookup yields CDR1 LNHDA and CDR2 SQIVND (reference sequence). The CDR3 spans 15 residues. The ends were cut back, 3 bases at V and 3 bases at J, with 12 bases in the middle. Using reference TRBV19 and TRBJ1-5 for the parts outside the CDR3, the full variable domain is DGGITQSPKYLFRKEGQNVTLSCEQNLNHDAMYWYRQDPGQGLRLIYYSQIVNDFQKGDIAEGYSVSREKKESFPLTVTSAQKNPTAFYLCASSIQGISNQPQHFGDGTRLSIL.

The chain joins TRBV5-5 to TRBJ2-1, with 9 bases lining up with TRBD2. CDR3 length: 14 amino acids. With 2 bases clipped from V and 6 bases from J, the junction kept 3 bases outside the gene matches. CDR1 and CDR2 from the germline V gene are SGHKS and YYEKEE (reference sequence). The DNA of the CDR3 is TGTGCCAGCAGCTTTTTAGCGGGAGTCAATGAGCAGTTCTTC. Residues: CASSFLAGVNEQFF.

The chain carries TRBV7-3 and TRBJ2-7, with TRBD1 identical over 7 bases. V shed 6 bases and J 3 bases; nucleotides not matched to a gene: 5. Germline lookup yields CDR1 SGHTA and CDR2 FQGTGA. CDR3 length: 13 amino acids. CDR3 nucleotide sequence: TGTGCCAGCAGTCCCGGGACAGACTACGAGCAGTACTTC. This gives the protein CASSPGTDYEQYF.

V is TRBV29-1 and J is TRBJ1-1; TRBD1 matches at 7 bases. The length of the CDR3 is 14 residues. V shed 4 bases, J shed 1 base, and the junction held 6 bases outside the gene matches. CDR1 and CDR2 (germline): SQVTM, ANQGSEA. This CDR3 reads CSVGAGGTNTEAFF. CDR3 bases: TGCAGCGTTGGGGCAGGGGGGACGAACACTGAAGCTTTCTTT.

V gene TRBV30 combines with J gene TRBJ2-1, with 14 bases that match TRBD2. This CDR3 has 17 residues. Trimming removed 4 bases from V and 2 bases from J; junction bases left unmatched: 7. CDR1 and CDR2 (germline): GTSNPN, SVGIG (reference sequence). The CDR3 DNA sequence: TGTGCCTGGACCCAAGGACTAGCGGGGGGAGCCTACAATGAGCAGTTCTTC. Protein product: CAWTQGLAGGAYNEQFF.

V usage is TRBV4-1 and J usage is TRBJ2-1; D gene uncertain. V was trimmed by 1 base and J by 5 bases, leaving 12 bases between them. Germline lookup yields CDR1 MGHRA and CDR2 YSYEKL. The CDR3 is made up of 15 amino acids. The CDR3 reads CASSQVYLENNEQFF. In DNA, the CDR3 is TGCGCCAGCAGCCAAGTTTATTTAGAAAACAATGAGCAGTTCTTC.

The gene calls are TRBV19 and TRBJ2-1; the D gene could be TRBD1 or TRBD2 (6 bases each). The germline V and J ends were trimmed by 3 bases and 6 bases, with 18 bases remaining between them. Looked up from germline, CDR1 is LNHDA and CDR2 is SQIVND (reference sequence). This CDR3 is 16 amino acids long. The CDR3 DNA sequence: TGTGCCAGTAGTATTAATCGATTCGGGGGCGGCAATGAGCAGTTCTTC. It translates to CASSINRFGGGNEQFF.

This clone was seen only once. The chain uses TRBV2 and TRBJ1-2; possibly TRBD1 for D (5 bases). The V end lost 4 bases, the J end lost 8 bases, and 11 bases lay between the germline ends. CDR1 SNHLY and CDR2 FYNNEI come from the germline V gene. The CDR3 has 12 amino acids. This chain's CDR3 is CASSVDRDGYTF. The CDR3 DNA reads as TGTGCCAGCAGTGTCGATCGGGACGGCTACACCTTC.

The chain couples TRBV29-1 to TRBJ2-7; 7 bases fit TRBD2. This CDR3 is 12 amino acids long. CDR1 and CDR2 from the germline V gene are SQVTM and ANQGSEA. V gave up 4 bases and J gave up 4 bases; unmatched junction bases: 4. In DNA, the CDR3 is TGCAGCGTTGTGTGGGGGGGTTACGAGCAGTACTTC. Amino acids: CSVVWGGYEQYF.

The V call is TRBV4-1, the J call TRBJ2-2, with 11 positions matching TRBD1. Losses at the gene ends were 5 bases for V and 6 bases for J; bases not matched to a gene: 14. The CDR3 is made up of 18 amino acids. CDR1 and CDR2 (germline): MGHRA, YSYEKL. Written as DNA, the CDR3 is TGCGCCAGCAGCTTATCAAACCCGGGACAGGGGGTTCCCGGGGAGCTGTTTTTT. Residues: CASSLSNPGQGVPGELFF.

The gene calls are TRBV28 and TRBJ2-7; no clear D gene. This CDR3 has 11 amino acids. The germline V and J ends were trimmed by 7 bases and 3 bases, with 7 bases remaining between them. Germline CDR1 is MDHEN and CDR2 is SYDVKM. The CDR3: CASTGVYEQYF. As DNA, the CDR3 is TGTGCCAGCACTGGAGTCTACGAGCAGTACTTC. Filled out from reference TRBV28 and TRBJ2-7, the complete variable domain reads DVKVTQSSRYLVKRTGEKVFLECVQDMDHENMFWYRQDPGLGLRLIYFSYDVKMKEKGDIPEGYSVSREKKERFSLILESASTNQTSMYLCASTGVYEQYFGPGTRLTVT.

CDR3 protein: CASSKNLRTSGGTPSSYNEQFF. CDR3 bases: TGTGCCAGCAGCAAAAATCTGAGGACTAGCGGGGGGACACCAAGCTCCTACAATGAGCAGTTCTTC. V usage is TRBV7-8 and J usage is TRBJ2-1; 14 bases match TRBD2. Germline CDR1 is SGHVS and CDR2 is FQNEAQ. V lost 5 bases and J lost 0; bases outside the gene matches: 18. The CDR3 is 22 residues long.

The chain carries TRBV30 and TRBJ1-5; D gene uncertain. This CDR3 spans 14 amino acids. V was shortened by 1 base and J by 2 bases, with 9 bases between the two germline ends. The germline V gene has CDR1 GTSNPN and CDR2 SVGIG (reference sequence). CDR3 sequence: CAWSGQVGNQPQHF. Here the CDR3 DNA reads TGTGCCTGGAGTGGACAAGTAGGCAATCAGCCCCAGCATTTT.

The J gene is TRBJ1-1, the V gene TRBV10-3; 9 positions agree with TRBD1. Unmatched junction bases numbered 6, after V lost 9 bases and J lost 1 base. CDR3 length: 14 amino acids. The germline CDR1 and CDR2 sequences are ENHRY and SYGVKD. CDR3 coding DNA: TGTGCCATACGACAGGGGGAAGAGAACACTGAAGCTTTCTTT. This encodes CAIRQGEENTEAFF.

This clone came up a few times. The junction departs from the called germline gene at one end, perhaps through a read error. The rearrangement joins TRBV5-1 to TRBJ1-5, with D possibly matching TRBD1 (6 bases). CDR3 length: 14 amino acids. Germline CDR1 SGHRS, CDR2 YFSETQ. The CDR3 spells CASSLDSPNQPQHF. CDR3 in DNA: TGCGCCAGCAGTTTGGACAGCCCAAATCAGCCCCAGCATTTT. Combining the CDR3 with reference TRBV5-1 and TRBJ1-5 gives the whole variable domain KAGVTQTPRYLIKTRGQQVTLSCSPISGHRSVSWYQQTPGQGLQFLFEYFSETQRNKGNFPGRFSGRQFSNSRSEMNVSTLELGDSALYLCASSLDSPNQPQHFGDGTRLSIL.